The 22 T cell receptor beta chains below come from one sample, sequenced in a study of patients and donors after allogeneic stem cell transplantation. One entry per CDR3 protein results from TCRdb running MiXCR on the RT-PCR reads. The sample yields about 960,000 distinct CDR3 sequences, 15% to 20% seen once. Sequenced: blood, either unsorted or a sorted T cell fraction (not recorded which). The receptor source for this set is a human donor who was either an allogeneic HSCT recipient or a stem cell or donor lymphocyte infusion donor (not recorded which). It is not recorded whose cells these are; they may come from a transplant donor.

The rearrangement uses TRBV4-3 and TRBJ1-1; D is perhaps TRBD1 (5 bases). The CDR3 sequence is 16 residues long. The ends were cut back, 0 bases at V and 0 bases at J, with 11 bases in the middle. Looked up from germline, CDR1 is LGHNA and CDR2 is YSLEER. CDR3 DNA: TGCGCCAGCAGCCAAGAGGATACAGGAATGAACACTGAAGCTTTCTTT. It translates to CASSQEDTGMNTEAFF.

This clonotype turned up a few times. The chain links TRBV12-3 or TRBV12-4 to TRBJ2-2; 9 bases fit TRBD2. J lost 5 bases, V lost 0 bases, and 7 bases had no gene match. The CDR3 loop spans 17 amino acids. CDR3 loop: CASSLAGLAFTTGELFF. The CDR3, as DNA: TGTGCCAGCAGTTTAGCGGGACTAGCATTTACGACCGGGGAGCTGTTTTTT.

The rearrangement links TRBV12-3 or TRBV12-4 to TRBJ2-1; TRBD2 agrees at 15 bases. V gave up 5 bases and J gave up 2 bases; unmatched junction bases: 7. The CDR3 contains 18 residues. CDR3 sequence: CASSTPGLAGGAYNEQFF. The CDR3 DNA sequence: TGTGCCAGCAGTACCCCGGGACTAGCGGGGGGCGCCTACAATGAGCAGTTCTTC.

The V call is TRBV5-1, the J call TRBJ2-2; D unresolved. This CDR3 spans 13 amino acids. Germline CDR1 reads SGHRS; CDR2 reads YFSETQ. V was clipped by 4 bases and J by 7 bases, with 11 bases between them. The CDR3 nucleotides read TGCGCCAGCAGCCCACACACGGACGGGGAGCTGTTTTTT. Its protein product is CASSPHTDGELFF.

This clonotype was seen ten or more times. This rearrangement joins TRBV28 to TRBJ2-2, with TRBD1 as a possible D gene (6 bases). Trimming removed 6 bases from V and 4 bases from J, with 9 bases in between. CDR1 MDHEN and CDR2 SYDVKM come from the germline V gene. The CDR3 has 13 residues. CDR3 loop: CASRQGGTGELFF. The CDR3 nucleotides read TGTGCCAGCAGACAGGGTGGCACCGGGGAGCTGTTTTTT. Full variable domain (outside the CDR3, taken from reference TRBV28 and TRBJ2-2): DVKVTQSSRYLVKRTGEKVFLECVQDMDHENMFWYRQDPGLGLRLIYFSYDVKMKEKGDIPEGYSVSREKKERFSLILESASTNQTSMYLCASRQGGTGELFFGEGSRLTVL.

This clonotype was counted a few times. The CDR3 loop reads CAWSVQGPYGYTF. CDR3 in DNA: TGTGCCTGGAGTGTACAGGGTCCTTATGGCTACACCTTC. This sequence joins TRBV30 and TRBJ1-2, with a tentative D call TRBD1 (6 bases). With 0 bases removed from V and 5 bases from J, the gap between germline ends came to 10 bases. Germline CDR1 reads GTSNPN; CDR2 reads SVGIG (reference sequence). CDR3 length: 13 residues.

The chain has TRBV7-8 and TRBJ1-1; perhaps TRBD1 as D (6 bases). This CDR3 contains 16 residues. Per the germline V gene, CDR1 is SGHVS and CDR2 is FQNEAQ. Trimming stripped 3 bases from V and 0 bases from J, with 14 bases between. CDR3 region: CASSLARGGMNTEAFF. The CDR3 bases are TGTGCCAGCAGCTTGGCCAGAGGGGGAATGAACACTGAAGCTTTCTTT. Looking up the rest from reference TRBV7-8 and TRBJ1-1 gives the full variable domain: GAGVSQSPRYKVAKRGQDVALRCDPISGHVSLFWYQQALGQGPEFLTYFQNEAQLDKSGLPSDRFFAERPEGSVSTLKIQRTQQEDSAVYLCASSLARGGMNTEAFFGQGTRLTVV.

This clonotype was recorded at least ten times. V gene TRBV2 combines with J gene TRBJ2-2; a possible D gene is TRBD1 (5 bases). Germline CDR1 reads SNHLY; CDR2 reads FYNNEI. This CDR3 contains 15 residues. The germline V and J ends were trimmed by 3 bases and 1 base, with 9 bases remaining between them. The CDR3 DNA reads as TGTGCCAGCAGTGAGACAGCCATGAACACCGGGGAGCTGTTTTTT. It yields the protein CASSETAMNTGELFF.

The rearrangement joins TRBV10-3 to TRBJ2-7; TRBD1 aligns across 8 bases. The CDR3 runs to 12 residues. V dropped 10 bases and J dropped 5; count of bases not matched to a gene: 7. Germline lookup yields CDR1 ENHRY and CDR2 SYGVKD. The CDR3 protein is CATGSGGDEQYF. Here the CDR3 DNA reads TGTGCCACTGGGTCAGGGGGCGACGAGCAGTACTTC.

V gene TRBV2 combines with J gene TRBJ1-2, with D unclear. This CDR3 has 16 residues. The V end lost 2 bases, the J end lost 3 bases, and 16 bases lay between the germline ends. CDR1 and CDR2 (germline): SNHLY, FYNNEI. Written as DNA, the CDR3 is TGTGCCAGCAGTGAATGGGAGACCGCCACGGACTATGGCTACACCTTC. This translates into CASSEWETATDYGYTF.

This chain connects TRBV5-1 to TRBJ2-7; possibly TRBD2 for D (6 bases). Trimming removed 2 bases from V and 5 bases from J, with 20 bases in between. Germline CDR1 is SGHRS and CDR2 is YFSETQ. This CDR3 comprises 16 residues. CDR3 sequence (DNA): TGCGCCAGCAGCTTCCCGGGACTCCCCCCAATGGACGAGCAGTACTTC. Its translation: CASSFPGLPPMDEQYF.

This clonotype was detected ten times or more. This chain links TRBV12-3 or TRBV12-4 with TRBJ2-5, with D unresolved. CDR3 length equals 15 residues. V was pared by 1 base and J by 2 bases, with 11 bases between. The CDR3 reads CASSLGVRPQETQYF. The CDR3, as DNA: TGTGCCAGCAGTTTAGGGGTCAGGCCTCAAGAGACCCAGTACTTC.

This clonotype was recorded many times. CDR3 DNA sequence: TGCAGTGCTAGAGATCTCGGGGGCGGGCCCCAGCATTTT. Its protein is CSARDLGGGPQHF. This chain links TRBV20-1 with TRBJ1-5, with TRBD1 as a possible D gene (6 bases). Trimming pared 0 bases from V and 9 bases from J, leaving 12 bases between. Germline V gene data show CDR1 as DFQATT and CDR2 as SNEGSKA (reference sequence). This CDR3 spans 13 amino acids.

This clonotype was counted a few times. This chain connects TRBV6-1 to TRBJ2-7; 7 bases map to TRBD1. The V segment lost 5 bases and the J segment 0 bases; nucleotides outside the gene matches: 7. The germline V gene has CDR1 MNHNS and CDR2 SASEGT. The CDR3 extends over 15 amino acids. In DNA, the CDR3 is TGTGCCAGCAGTCAGTCCTGGGACAGCTCCTACGAGCAGTACTTC. Its protein product is CASSQSWDSSYEQYF.

This clonotype was detected a few times. V gene TRBV24-1 combines with J gene TRBJ2-7, with D unclear. Germline CDR1 KGHDR, CDR2 SFDVKD. This CDR3 spans 13 amino acids. V lost 4 bases and J 1 base, leaving 7 bases between the germline ends. The CDR3 reads CATSEEKSYEQYF. The CDR3 DNA reads as TGTGCCACCAGTGAAGAGAAATCCTACGAGCAGTACTTC.

The DNA for the CDR3 is TGTGCCAGCAGCGTAGACGGCCATGGCCCCTACGAGCAGTACTTC. Translating gives CASSVDGHGPYEQYF. The chain employs TRBV9 and TRBJ2-7; no firm D call. This CDR3 region has 15 residues. Trimming took 0 bases from V and 2 from J, leaving 12 bases between them. Germline V gene lookup returns CDR1 SGDLS and CDR2 YYNGEE.

This clonotype has more than one count but fewer than ten. This sequence joins TRBV7-2 and TRBJ2-7; D is perhaps TRBD2 (5 bases). The CDR3 is 13 amino acids. The V end lost 5 bases, the J end lost 3 bases, and 11 bases lay between the germline ends. The germline gives CDR1 SGHTA, CDR2 FQGNSA. Here the CDR3 reads CASSRDILYEQYF. The DNA for the CDR3 is TGTGCCAGCAGCCGGGATATCCTCTACGAGCAGTACTTC.

The V and J genes are TRBV9 and TRBJ2-1; tentatively, D is TRBD1 (6 bases). Germline V CDR1 and CDR2: SGDLS, YYNGEE. There are 15 residues in the CDR3. With 0 bases removed from V and 1 base from J, the gap between germline ends came to 8 bases. The CDR3 DNA follows: TGTGCCAGCAGCGTAGCTACAGGGTCCTACAATGAGCAGTTCTTC. It is translated as CASSVATGSYNEQFF.

This clonotype came up a few times. The V gene is TRBV5-1, the J gene TRBJ1-2, with a possible D match to TRBD1 (5 bases). Trimming pared 4 bases from V and 5 bases from J, leaving 21 bases between. The CDR3 contains 16 residues. CDR1 and CDR2 from the germline V gene are SGHRS and YFSETQ. The CDR3 DNA sequence: TGCGCCAGCAGCGACGGGGGACGGAAACAAAAGTATGGCTACACCTTC. The encoded protein is CASSDGGRKQKYGYTF.

The rearrangement uses TRBV5-1 and TRBJ1-2; 7 bases agree with TRBD1. V lost 3 bases, J lost 4 bases, and 9 bases stayed unmatched. Germline assignment: CDR1 SGHRS and CDR2 YFSETQ. This CDR3 has 15 residues. CDR3 sequence: CASSWRGDRVYGYTF. The CDR3 DNA reads as TGCGCCAGCAGCTGGCGCGGTGACAGGGTCTATGGCTACACCTTC.

This clonotype came up many times. The genes are TRBV5-1 and TRBJ2-7; tentative D call: TRBD2 (5 bases). CDR1 SGHRS and CDR2 YFSETQ come from the germline V gene. This CDR3 spans 16 amino acids. V was cut by 0 bases and J by 1 base, with 14 bases left in between. The CDR3 coding sequence is TGCGCCAGCAGCTTGGGCGAAGGGAGCGGATCCTACGAGCAGTACTTC. It codes for CASSLGEGSGSYEQYF.

The table lists this clonotype with a few counts. CDR3 sequence (DNA): TGCGCCAGCAGCTTACAGGGTTCAGCGAACACTGAAGCTTTCTTT. It translates to CASSLQGSANTEAFF. This chain links TRBV5-1 with TRBJ1-1; a weak D match, TRBD1 (6 bases). From germline, CDR1 is SGHRS and CDR2 YFSETQ. V was clipped by 2 bases and J by 1 base, with 12 bases between them. The CDR3 contains 15 residues.